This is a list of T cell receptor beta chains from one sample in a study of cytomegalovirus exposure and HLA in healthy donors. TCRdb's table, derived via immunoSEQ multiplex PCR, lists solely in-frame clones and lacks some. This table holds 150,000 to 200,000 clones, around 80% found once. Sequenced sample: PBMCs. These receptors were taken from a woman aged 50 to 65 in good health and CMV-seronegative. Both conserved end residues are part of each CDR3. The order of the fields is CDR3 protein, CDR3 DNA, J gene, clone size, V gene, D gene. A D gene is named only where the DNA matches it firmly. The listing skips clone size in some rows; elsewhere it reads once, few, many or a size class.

CDR3 protein: CAISESSGASGGTQYF
CDR3 DNA: TGTGCCATCAGTGAGTCAAGTGGTGCTAGCGGGGGGACACAGTACTTC
J gene: TRBJ2-7
clone size: -
V gene: TRBV10-3
D gene: TRBD2

CDR3 protein: CASSRLAGTTEAFF
CDR3 DNA: TGTGCCAGCAGCCGACTGGCAGGGACAACTGAAGCTTTCTTT
J gene: TRBJ1-1
clone size: -
V gene: TRBV6-1
D gene: -

CDR3 protein: CASSYGPGYSNQPQHF
CDR3 DNA: TGCGCCAGCAGCTACGGACCGGGATATAGCAATCAGCCCCAGCATTTT
J gene: TRBJ1-5
clone size: -
V gene: TRBV5-1
D gene: -

CDR3 protein: CASSLGTSGSGQETQYF
CDR3 DNA: TGTGCCAGCAGCCTAGGGACTAGCGGGAGCGGGCAAGAGACCCAGTACTTC
J gene: TRBJ2-5
clone size: -
V gene: TRBV7-2
D gene: TRBD2

CDR3 protein: CASSLAAGPDYEQYF
CDR3 DNA: TGTGCCAGCAGCTTAGCGGCGGGGCCTGACTACGAGCAGTACTTC
J gene: TRBJ2-7
clone size: -
V gene: TRBV7-2
D gene: -

CDR3 protein: CASRRGANTEAFF
CDR3 DNA: TGTGCCAGCAGACGGGGGGCGAACACTGAAGCTTTCTTT
J gene: TRBJ1-1
clone size: -
V gene: TRBV6-1
D gene: -

CDR3 protein: CASSSGQGAFQQPQHF
CDR3 DNA: TGTGCCAGCAGCTCGGGACAGGGGGCGTTCCAACAGCCCCAGCATTTT
J gene: TRBJ1-5
clone size: -
V gene: TRBV11-2
D gene: TRBD1

CDR3 protein: CASSPNLGAGELFF
CDR3 DNA: TGTGCCAGCAGCCCGAATCTAGGGGCCGGGGAGCTGTTTTTT
J gene: TRBJ2-2
clone size: few
V gene: TRBV7-2
D gene: -

CDR3 protein: CATRTSGRAADEQYF
CDR3 DNA: TGTGCCACCCGGACTAGCGGGAGGGCCGCCGACGAGCAGTACTTC
J gene: TRBJ2-7
clone size: -
V gene: TRBV6-1
D gene: TRBD2

CDR3 protein: CSEYPGLAGGNAYEQYF
CDR3 DNA: TGCAGCGAATACCCCGGACTAGCGGGAGGGAATGCCTACGAGCAGTACTTC
J gene: TRBJ2-7
clone size: -
V gene: TRBV29-1
D gene: TRBD2